A single TCR beta chain is shown here with its context. Its cognate antigen is unknown. Sequencing templates came from extracted RNA that was reverse transcribed into cDNA. Repertoires were generated with immunoSEQ multiplex PCR, while TCRdb's copy carries only in-frame clones and drops some. The sample lists some 150,000 clones, roughly nine tenths occurring once. This CDR3 region has 14 residues. Looked up from germline, CDR1 is SEHNR and CDR2 is FQNEAQ (reference sequence). The V gene lost 2 bases and the J gene lost 1 base, with 8 bases spanning the gap. Treatment indicated: oral pan-JAK inhibitor, 5-10 mg twice daily. The sample comes from a study of CD8+ T cells in alopecia areata. Study summary: Patients in the treated group were given tofacitinib by mouth, 5 to 10 mg twice a day.

Study-wide results and limits: Sequencing of scalp samples also captures resident alphabeta T cells of normal skin. Association of baseline CD8+ expansion with response is uncertain owing to one nonresponder.

The chain uses TRBV7-9 and TRBJ1-1; D call uncertain. Sequenced here: CD8+ T cells sorted from blood, sampled at week 4, from a patient treated with tofacitinib. This sequence was found in a human donor with alopecia areata. For the CDR3, the DNA is TGTGCCAGCAGCTTATTTGGGGAGAACACTGAAGCTTTCTTT. This encodes CASSLFGENTEAFF.